One and the same sample provided the 8 T cell receptor beta chains below, sequenced in a study of T cell repertoires in ileal Crohn's disease. Time point denoted: neoterminal ileum biopsy at postoperative endoscopy, about 6 months after surgery. Generated by immunoSEQ multiplex PCR, the TCRdb table keeps only in-frame clones and is missing some. The sample gives 3,000 to 4,000 clones, around 70% of which show up once; roughly 24% is in the top ten. Input material: ileal tissue. The receptors shown here come from an adult with Crohn's disease.

The chain combines TRBV29-1 with TRBJ2-1; TRBD1 is a possible D gene (5 bases). This CDR3 has 13 residues. Per the germline V gene, CDR1 is SQVTM and CDR2 is ANQGSEA. The V gene lost 5 bases and the J gene lost 8 bases, with 16 bases spanning the gap. The CDR3 sequence is CSVFQGSEDEQFF. CDR3 DNA: TGCAGCGTTTTCCAGGGCTCCGAGGATGAGCAGTTCTTC.

This chain joins TRBV7-2 and TRBJ2-7; 9 bases fit TRBD2. Germline-derived CDR1 and CDR2 are SGHTA and FQGNSA. The trim removed 2 bases at V and 5 bases at J, leaving 10 bases unmatched. The length of the CDR3 is 16 residues. DNA of the CDR3: TGTGCCAGCAGCTTAAACCCAAGCGGGGGGACGAACGAGCAGTACTTC. This gives the protein CASSLNPSGGTNEQYF.

In DNA, the CDR3 is TGTGCCATCAGTGAGCCCAAGCGCCCTAGCGGGAGGTCCCCCGAGCAGTACTTC. As protein: CAISEPKRPSGRSPEQYF. The genes are TRBV10-3 and TRBJ2-7; 11 bases match TRBD2. J lost 6 bases, V lost 2 bases, and 15 bases had no gene match. This CDR3 has 18 residues. Germline lookup yields CDR1 ENHRY and CDR2 SYGVKD.

This clone has only one observation. This sequence joins TRBV7-3 and TRBJ1-1, with 10 bases that match TRBD1. The CDR3 runs 15 residues. Per the germline V gene, CDR1 is SGHTA and CDR2 is FQGTGA. The junction had 6 bases not matched to a gene; V was cut back by 5 bases and J by 3 bases. The CDR3 protein is CASSRGTGEYTEAFF. CDR3 in DNA: TGTGCCAGCAGCCGGGGGACAGGGGAGTACACTGAAGCTTTCTTT. Drawing the rest from reference TRBV7-3 and TRBJ1-1, the complete variable domain is GAGVSQTPSNKVTEKGKYVELRCDPISGHTALYWYRQSLGQGPEFLIYFQGTGAADDSGLPNDRFFAVRPEGSVSTLKIQRTERGDSAVYLCASSRGTGEYTEAFFGQGTRLTVV.

The V gene is TRBV13, the J gene TRBJ1-1; D ambiguous. The CDR3 is made up of 14 amino acids. Germline V CDR1 and CDR2: PRHDT, FYEKMQ (reference sequence). Trimming took off 6 bases at V and 4 bases at J, with 15 bases between the two ends. The DNA of the CDR3 is TGTGCCAGCAGAGACCGGGCCGGGAGCACTGAAGCTTTCTTT. Its translation: CASRDRAGSTEAFF.

J is TRBJ2-1 and V is TRBV11-3; 9 nucleotides match TRBD2. Germline V gene data show CDR1 as SGHNT and CDR2 as YENEEA. With V trimmed by 5 bases and J by 7 bases, 9 bases remained unmatched. This CDR3 region has 15 residues. The CDR3, as DNA: TGTGCCAGCAGCCCCGGCGGGGGGGGTGGTAATGAGCAGTTCTTC. It specifies CASSPGGGGGNEQFF.

V gene TRBV2 combines with J gene TRBJ2-7; D is perhaps TRBD2 (5 bases). The CDR3 runs 15 residues. Germline assignment: CDR1 SNHLY and CDR2 FYNNEI. Deletions cut 7 bases from V and 2 bases from J, with 18 bases between. CDR3 region: CASNPRAGNTYEQYF. CDR3 sequence (DNA): TGTGCCAGCAATCCCCGGGCGGGCAATACCTACGAGCAGTACTTC.

The chain links TRBV2 to TRBJ2-3; D may be TRBD2 (6 bases). Germline V CDR1 and CDR2: SNHLY, FYNNEI. The V end was cut by 4 bases, the J end by 0 bases, with 14 bases between. The length of the CDR3 is 16 residues. The CDR3 here is CASSGGASASTDTQYF. For the CDR3, the DNA is TGTGCCAGCAGTGGCGGGGCGAGTGCTAGCACAGATACGCAGTATTTT.